This T cell receptor (beta chain) is from a study of T-cell reconstitution after alpha-beta-depleted transplantation in children. The TCRbeta library incorporated unique molecular identifiers. One entry per CDR3 protein results from TCRdb running MiXCR on the PCR reads. Of some 300,000 distinct CDR3 sequences in the sample, about a tenth were seen once. The CDR3 spans 12 residues. Between the trimmed V and J ends, which lost 8 bases and 1 base, there was a span of 6 bases. The germline gives CDR1 SNHLY, CDR2 FYNNEI. This clonotype was seen ten or more times. Its antigen is as yet unknown. Study-level findings and limits: Newly produced T cells mostly accounted for T-cell counts and diversity one year post-transplant. Surviving recipient T cells and thymic progenitors produced the high day-60 TCRbeta diversity seen in some patients. Several hundred expanded graft clones reportedly supplied alpha-beta T cells about two months after transplant.

This sequence joins TRBV2 and TRBJ2-4; perhaps TRBD1 as D (6 bases). The sequence came from a boy under three years old with acute myeloid leukemia, due to receive a stem cell transplant. Material: PBMCs, obtained before TCRalphabeta/CD19-depleted stem cell transplant. The CDR3, as DNA: TGTGCCAGCCAGGGGGCCAAAAACATTCAGTACTTC. Translated, it gives CASQGAKNIQYF. Drawing the rest from reference TRBV2 and TRBJ2-4, the complete variable domain is EPEVTQTPSHQVTQMGQEVILRCVPISNHLYFYWYRQILGQKVEFLVSFYNNEISEKSEIFDDQFSVERPDGSNFTLKIRSTKLEDSAMYFCASQGAKNIQYFGAGTRLSVL.